This T cell receptor (beta chain) comes out of a study of shared clonotypes between healthy human individuals. Findings and limits, study-wide: Estimated richness was generally greater in naive than memory subsets. Sampling included only blood; tissue repertoires likely differ.

The CDR3 length is 14 residues. Germline lookup yields CDR1 SSHAT and CDR2 FNYEAQ (reference sequence). The sorted-subset replicate PCRs were given around 200 ng DNA, which is about 29,000 T cell genomes. The protocol was immunoSEQ multiplex PCR, while the TCRdb copy is restricted to in-frame clones and leaves out a portion. This table has about 2 million clones, about 95% appearing once. Concerning this clone: The antigen is unknown. The junction differs from germline at one of its ends, possibly a read error.

Naivety among CD8 cells was defined by CD45RO negativity and positive CCR7 selection, thereby excluding terminally differentiated effector memory CD45RA+ cells. V gene TRBV7-7 combines with J gene TRBJ2-7, with TRBD1 identical over 8 bases. The TCR originated in a man aged 18 to 30 in good health. Sample: naive CD8+ T cells sorted from blood. CDR3 coding DNA: TGTGCTAGCAGTCCGATGACAGGGGTGGGCGAGCAGTACTTC. Translation gives CASSPMTGVGEQYF.